This T cell receptor beta chain was identified in a study of blood T cell repertoires in COVID-19. The repertoire was sequenced with immunoSEQ multiplex PCR; TCRdb's copy has only in-frame clones and lacks some. The profile shows over 200,000 clones, roughly 76% of them singletons. The V gene end was trimmed by 4 bases and the J gene end by 9 bases; junction bases not matched to a gene: 4. CDR3 length: 13 residues. The germline V gene has CDR1 LGHDT and CDR2 YNNKEL (reference sequence). Material: peripheral blood. This chain links TRBV3-1 (or the pseudogene TRBV3-2) with TRBJ2-5, with TRBD2 identical over 11 bases. The clonotype originates from a human donor in a cohort sampled during active COVID-19. CDR3 DNA sequence: TGTGCCAGCAGCCTTGGACTAGCGGGTTCCCAGTACTTC. Protein sequence: CASSLGLAGSQYF.